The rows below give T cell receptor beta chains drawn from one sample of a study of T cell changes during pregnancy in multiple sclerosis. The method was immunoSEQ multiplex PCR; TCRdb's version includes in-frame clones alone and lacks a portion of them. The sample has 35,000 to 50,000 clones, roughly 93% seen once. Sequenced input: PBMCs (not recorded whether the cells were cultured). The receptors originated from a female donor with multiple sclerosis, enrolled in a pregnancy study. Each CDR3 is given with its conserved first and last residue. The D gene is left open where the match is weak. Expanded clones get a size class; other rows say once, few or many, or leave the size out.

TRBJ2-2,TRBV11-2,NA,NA,CASRHSGGFPNTGELFF,TGTGCCAGCAGGCACTCTGGCGGATTTCCGAACACCGGGGAGCTGTTTTTT
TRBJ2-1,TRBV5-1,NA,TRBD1,CATHRGDPGREQFF,TGCGCAACACACAGGGGGGACCCGGGGAGGGAGCAGTTCTTC
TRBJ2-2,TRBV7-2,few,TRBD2,CASSLPGLATTTNTGELFF,TGTGCCAGCAGTTTACCGGGACTAGCGACTACGACGAACACCGGGGAGCTGTTTTTT
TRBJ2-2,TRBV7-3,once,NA,CASSSLTGELFF,TGTGCCAGCAGCTCCCTCACCGGGGAGCTGTTTTTT
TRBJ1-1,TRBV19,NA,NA,CASSKEVGSTEAFF,TGTGCCAGTAGTAAAGAGGTCGGAAGCACTGAAGCTTTCTTT
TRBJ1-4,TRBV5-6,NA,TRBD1,CASSLGPAGGQGLEKLFF,TGTGCCAGCAGCTTGGGGCCGGCAGGGGGACAGGGTCTAGAAAAACTGTTTTTT
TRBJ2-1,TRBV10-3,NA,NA,CAISEPNNEQFF,TGTGCCATCAGTGAGCCTAACAATGAGCAGTTCTTC
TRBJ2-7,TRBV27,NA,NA,CASSLMQGTSYEQYF,TGTGCCAGCAGTTTAATGCAGGGGACTTCCTACGAGCAGTACTTC
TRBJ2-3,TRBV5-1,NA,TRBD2,CASSCSGRALCGTDTQYF,TGCGCCAGCAGCTGTAGCGGGAGGGCCCTCTGTGGCACAGATACGCAGTATTTT
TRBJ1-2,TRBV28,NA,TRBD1,CASSLGEGAYGYTF,TGTGCCAGCAGTTTAGGTGAGGGGGCCTATGGCTACACCTTC
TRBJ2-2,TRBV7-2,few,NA,CASSPIRSGELFF,TGTGCCAGCAGCCCGATTAGATCCGGGGAGCTGTTTTTT
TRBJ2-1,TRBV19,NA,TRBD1,CASRETGVFNEQFF,TGTGCCAGTCGGGAGACAGGGGTTTTCAATGAGCAGTTCTTC
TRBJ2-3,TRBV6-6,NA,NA,CASSSNTGALSDTQYF,TGTGCCAGCAGTTCCAATACCGGGGCTCTCTCCGATACGCAGTATTTT
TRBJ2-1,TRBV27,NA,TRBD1,CASSLGTGVNEQFF,TGTGCCAGCAGTTTAGGGACAGGGGTGAATGAGCAGTTCTTC
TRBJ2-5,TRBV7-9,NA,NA,CASSLGWGSGSQETQYF,TGTGCCAGCAGCTTAGGGTGGGGTAGCGGATCCCAAGAGACCCAGTACTTC
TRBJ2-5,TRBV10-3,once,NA,CAIRDGSWETQYF,TGTGCCATCAGGGACGGATCCTGGGAGACCCAGTACTTC
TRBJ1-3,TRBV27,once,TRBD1,CASSSRQGAWGNTIYF,TGTGCCAGCAGTTCCCGACAGGGGGCTTGGGGAAACACCATATATTTT
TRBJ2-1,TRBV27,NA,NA,CASSLSQGNEQFF,TGTGCCAGCAGTTTATCTCAAGGCAATGAGCAGTTCTTC
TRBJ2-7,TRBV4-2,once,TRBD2,CASSQDGLAGTYEQYF,TGTGCCAGCAGCCAAGATGGGCTAGCGGGGACCTACGAGCAGTACTTC
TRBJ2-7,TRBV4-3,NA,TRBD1,CASSQGRDRGIYEQYF,TGCGCCAGCAGCCAAGGCCGGGACAGGGGAATCTACGAGCAGTACTTC
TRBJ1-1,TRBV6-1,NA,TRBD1,CASSENRGRTEAFF,TGTGCCAGCAGTGAAAATAGGGGGCGTACTGAAGCTTTCTTT
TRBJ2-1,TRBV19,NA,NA,CASSIGGAVSYNEQFF,TGTGCCAGTAGTATAGGGGGAGCGGTCTCCTACAATGAGCAGTTCTTC
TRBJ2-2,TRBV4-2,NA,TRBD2,CASSQEVAGGPSTGELFF,TGTGCCAGCAGCCAAGAGGTAGCGGGAGGGCCGAGTACCGGGGAGCTGTTTTTT
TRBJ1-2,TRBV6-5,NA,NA,CASSSLPSGYTF,TGTGCCAGCAGCTCCCTCCCGTCCGGCTACACCTTC
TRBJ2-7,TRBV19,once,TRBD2,CASSIGIAGVYEQYF,TGTGCCAGTAGTATAGGAATAGCGGGAGTGTACGAGCAGTACTTC
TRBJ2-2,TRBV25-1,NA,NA,CASSEQGPSTGELFF,TGTGCCAGCAGTGAACAGGGTCCAAGCACCGGGGAGCTGTTTTTT
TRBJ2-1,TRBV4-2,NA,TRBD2,CASSPQTSGRKGEQFF,TGTGCCAGCAGCCCCCAGACTAGCGGGAGAAAGGGTGAGCAGTTCTTC
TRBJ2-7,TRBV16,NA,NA,CASSQSGRDYEQYF,TGTGCCAGCAGCCAATCAGGCAGGGACTACGAGCAGTACTTC
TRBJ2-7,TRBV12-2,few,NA,CASRLASGSSYEQYF,TGTGCAAGTCGCTTAGCTAGCGGGAGCTCCTACGAGCAGTACTTC
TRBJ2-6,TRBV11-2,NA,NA,CASSINHGQLSGANVLTF,TGTGCCAGCAGCATCAACCACGGACAGCTCTCTGGGGCCAACGTCCTGACTTTC
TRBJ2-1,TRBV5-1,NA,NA,CASSLARGYNEQFF,TGCGCCAGCAGCTTGGCCAGGGGATATAATGAGCAGTTCTTC
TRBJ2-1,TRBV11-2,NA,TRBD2,CASSQGTSAYNEQFF,TGTGCCAGCAGCCAAGGGACTAGCGCGTACAATGAGCAGTTCTTC
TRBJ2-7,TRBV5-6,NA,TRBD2,CASSSGLAGTYYEQYF,TGTGCCAGCAGCTCCGGACTAGCGGGAACCTACTACGAGCAGTACTTC
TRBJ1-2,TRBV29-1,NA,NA,CSVEDRVSGGAGYTF,TGCAGCGTTGAAGATAGGGTTAGCGGTGGGGCTGGCTACACCTTC
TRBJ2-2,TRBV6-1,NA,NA,CASITGTNTGELFF,TGTGCCAGCATAACCGGGACAAACACCGGGGAGCTGTTTTTT
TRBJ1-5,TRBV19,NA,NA,CATTTEGFEQPQHF,TGTGCCACAACCACCGAAGGATTCGAACAGCCCCAGCATTTT
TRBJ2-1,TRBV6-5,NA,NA,CASSYFTVLNEQFF,TGTGCCAGCAGTTACTTCACCGTGTTGAATGAGCAGTTCTTC
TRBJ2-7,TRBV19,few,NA,CASSIGGGRYEQYF,TGTGCCAGTAGTATTGGAGGGGGCAGATACGAGCAGTACTTC
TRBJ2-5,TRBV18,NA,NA,CASSPRQRETQYF,TGTGCCAGCTCACCACGGCAGAGAGAGACCCAGTACTTC
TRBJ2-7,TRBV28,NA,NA,CASSLPRSTTYEQYF,TGTGCCAGCAGTCTCCCCCGTTCGACCACCTACGAGCAGTACTTC
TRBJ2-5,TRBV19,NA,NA,CASRQAGETQYF,TGTGCCAGTAGACAGGCAGGGGAGACCCAGTACTTC